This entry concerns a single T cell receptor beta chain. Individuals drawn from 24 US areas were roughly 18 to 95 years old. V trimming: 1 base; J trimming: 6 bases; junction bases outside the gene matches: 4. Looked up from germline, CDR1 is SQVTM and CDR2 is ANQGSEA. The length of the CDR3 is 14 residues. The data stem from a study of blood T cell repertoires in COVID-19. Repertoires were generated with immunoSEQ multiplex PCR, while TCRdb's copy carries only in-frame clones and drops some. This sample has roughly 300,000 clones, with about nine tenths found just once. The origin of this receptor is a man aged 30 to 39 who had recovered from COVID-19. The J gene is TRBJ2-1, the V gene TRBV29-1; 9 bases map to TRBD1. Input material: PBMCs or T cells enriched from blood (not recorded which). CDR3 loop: CSVEARTGVNEQFF. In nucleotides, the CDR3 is TGCAGCGTTGAAGCTCGGACAGGGGTCAATGAGCAGTTCTTC.